The clone carrying this T cell receptor beta chain was recorded at least ten times. What it recognizes is unknown. These data are taken from a study of CD8 T cells in ankylosing spondylitis. General study results and limits: There were earlier reports of some motif variants in reactive arthritis synovial fluid and blood. Matched synovial fluid from ankylosing spondylitis patients was reported to be enriched for disease-linked clones. There was a TCR beta motif, made of several highly homologous variants, that appeared characteristic of ankylosing spondylitis blood.

V gave up 4 bases and J gave up 4 bases, with 8 bases separating them. From germline, CDR1 is MGHDK and CDR2 SYGVNS. The CDR3 totals 12 residues. In TCRdb, the 5' RACE reads were re-called with MiXCR into one record per CDR3 protein. The sample includes some 70,000 distinct CDR3 sequences, about 5.7% of them seen just once. This sequence originates from a male donor with ankylosing spondylitis or in good health (not recorded which). This chain links TRBV25-1 with TRBJ2-7, with D perhaps matching TRBD2 (6 bases). The material sequenced was blood, either unsorted or a sorted T cell fraction (not recorded which). Written as DNA, the CDR3 is TGTGCCAGCAGTGGGGGAGGTTACGAGCAGTACTTC. As protein: CASSGGGYEQYF.